Following are 6 T cell receptor beta chains from one sample sequenced in a study of cytotoxic CD8 clonotypes in ibrutinib-treated CLL. The method was immunoSEQ multiplex PCR; TCRdb's version includes in-frame clones alone and lacks a portion of them. Seen here are over 120,000 clones, about three quarters observed once, and the top ten hold 5.1%. Sequenced material: PBMCs, taken after 24 months of ibrutinib treatment. The receptors shown here come from a human donor with chronic lymphocytic leukemia.

V is TRBV7-2 and J is TRBJ2-3; 7 nucleotides line up with TRBD2. Unmatched junction bases numbered 7, after V lost 8 bases and J lost 2 bases. The germline V gene has CDR1 SGHTA and CDR2 FQGNSA. The CDR3 is 14 amino acids. The CDR3 region has the DNA TGTGCCAGCGCTCCCGGGACTACCACAGATACGCAGTATTTT. Translating it yields CASAPGTTTDTQYF.

This CDR3 reads CASSVGAGGPYNEQFF. CDR3 nucleotide sequence: TGTGCCAGCAGCGTCGGGGCGGGAGGCCCCTACAATGAGCAGTTCTTC. This chain links TRBV9 with TRBJ2-1; 8 nucleotides agree with TRBD2. J gave up 2 bases and V 2 bases, and 6 bases lay outside the gene matches. Germline V gene data show CDR1 as SGDLS and CDR2 as YYNGEE. The CDR3 totals 16 residues.

Only a few counts were recorded for this clone. J is TRBJ2-2 and V is TRBV2; unclear D gene. This CDR3 contains 13 residues. Between the trimmed V and J ends, which lost 2 bases and 4 bases, there was a span of 5 bases. The germline V gene encodes CDR1 SNHLY and CDR2 FYNNEI. As DNA, the CDR3 is TGTGCCAGCAGTGAAATGGTCACCGGGGAGCTGTTTTTT. This gives the protein CASSEMVTGELFF. Filled out from reference TRBV2 and TRBJ2-2, the complete variable domain reads EPEVTQTPSHQVTQMGQEVILRCVPISNHLYFYWYRQILGQKVEFLVSFYNNEISEKSEIFDDQFSVERPDGSNFTLKIRSTKLEDSAMYFCASSEMVTGELFFGEGSRLTVL.

The chain carries TRBV5-4 and TRBJ2-7; D ambiguous. This CDR3 spans 13 amino acids. The germline CDR1 and CDR2 sequences are SGHNT and YYREEE (reference sequence). V was cut by 4 bases and J by 0 bases, with 8 bases left in between. The CDR3 nucleotides read TGTGCCAGCAGCGCCGGCCCCTCCTACGAGCAGTACTTC. Translated: CASSAGPSYEQYF.

V gene TRBV11-3 combines with J gene TRBJ2-1; D gene ambiguous. Germline CDR1 is SGHNT and CDR2 is YENEEA. Trimming pared 5 bases from V and 6 bases from J, leaving 11 bases between. The CDR3 is 13 residues long. CDR3 loop: CASSTLEANEQFF. The CDR3 coding sequence is TGTGCCAGCAGCACCCTGGAAGCCAATGAGCAGTTCTTC.

This chain joins TRBV14 and TRBJ1-1; the D gene is possibly TRBD1 (5 bases). This CDR3 has 15 residues. The V gene's germline CDR1 is SGHDN and CDR2 FVKESK. V lost 2 bases and J 0 bases, leaving 10 bases between the germline ends. In nucleotides, the CDR3 is TGTGCCAGCAGCCAACAGGGCCAACTGAACACTGAAGCTTTCTTT. Encoded protein: CASSQQGQLNTEAFF.